This note documents a single T cell receptor beta chain sequence. What it recognizes is unknown. This beta chain is off target for a library built for alpha chains, so its abundance means little. These data come from a study of spatial heterogeneity in lung cancer. The CDR3 spans 14 residues. The germline V gene encodes CDR1 SGHTA and CDR2 FQGNSA. The ends were cut back, 4 bases at V and 4 bases at J, with 13 bases in the middle. Study results and limitations: Expanded intratumoral alpha and beta TCR counts tracked tumor mutation counts.

TCRdb re-called the 5' RACE reads through MiXCR, storing one row per CDR3 protein. In the table there are 3,000 to 4,000 distinct CDR3 sequences, about 9% of which are singletons. Time point described: sample taken at primary tumor resection. The chain couples TRBV7-2 to TRBJ1-1; D possibly corresponds to TRBD1 (5 bases). Specimen: lung tumor tissue, collected at surgery. The sequence was obtained from a male donor with early-stage non-small cell lung cancer. In DNA, the CDR3 is TGTGCCAGCAGCTCGAATGTCGGGGGCACTGAAGCTTTCTTT. Residues: CASSSNVGGTEAFF.